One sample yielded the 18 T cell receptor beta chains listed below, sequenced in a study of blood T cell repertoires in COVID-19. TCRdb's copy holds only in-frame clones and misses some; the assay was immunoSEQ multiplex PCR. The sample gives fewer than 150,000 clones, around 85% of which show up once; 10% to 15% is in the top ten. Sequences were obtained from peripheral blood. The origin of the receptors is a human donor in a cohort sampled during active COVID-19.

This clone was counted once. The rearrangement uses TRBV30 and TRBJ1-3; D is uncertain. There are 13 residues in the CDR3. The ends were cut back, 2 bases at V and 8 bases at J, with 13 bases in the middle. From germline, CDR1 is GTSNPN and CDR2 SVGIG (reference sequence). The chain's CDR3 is CAWSFCLLHTIYF. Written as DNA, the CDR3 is TGTGCCTGGAGTTTCTGTCTACTTCACACCATATATTTT.

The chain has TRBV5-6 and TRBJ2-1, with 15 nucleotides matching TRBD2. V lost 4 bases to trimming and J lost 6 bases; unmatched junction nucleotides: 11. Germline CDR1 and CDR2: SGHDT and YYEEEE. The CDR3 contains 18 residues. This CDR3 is CASSTGLAGGPGSNEQFF. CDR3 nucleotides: TGTGCCAGCAGCACCGGACTAGCGGGGGGGCCGGGTAGCAATGAGCAGTTCTTC.

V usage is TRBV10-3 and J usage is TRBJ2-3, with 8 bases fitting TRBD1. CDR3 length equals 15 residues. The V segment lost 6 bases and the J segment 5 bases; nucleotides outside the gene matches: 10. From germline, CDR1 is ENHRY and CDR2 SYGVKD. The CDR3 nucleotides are TGTGCCATCAGGGGGGGACAGGTCGGGCAAGATACGCAGTATTTT. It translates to CAIRGGQVGQDTQYF.

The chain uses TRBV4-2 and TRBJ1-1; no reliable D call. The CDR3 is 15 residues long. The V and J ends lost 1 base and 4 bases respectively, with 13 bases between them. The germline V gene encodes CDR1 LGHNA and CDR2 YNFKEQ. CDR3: CASSQGGSWGTEAFF. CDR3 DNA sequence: TGTGCCAGCAGCCAAGGAGGGTCTTGGGGCACTGAAGCTTTCTTT.

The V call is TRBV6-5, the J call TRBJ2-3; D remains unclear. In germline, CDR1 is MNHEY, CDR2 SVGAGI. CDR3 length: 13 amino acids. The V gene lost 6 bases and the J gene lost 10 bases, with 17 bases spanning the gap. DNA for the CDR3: TGTGCCAGCAGGCCGTCTGCGTTCTTGGCGCAGTATTTT. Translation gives CASRPSAFLAQYF.

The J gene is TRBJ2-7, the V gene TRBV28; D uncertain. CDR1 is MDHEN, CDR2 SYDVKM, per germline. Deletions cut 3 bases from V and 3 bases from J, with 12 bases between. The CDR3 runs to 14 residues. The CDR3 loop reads CASSFGPLVYEQYF. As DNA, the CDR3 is TGTGCCAGCAGTTTTGGCCCGTTGGTCTACGAGCAGTACTTC.

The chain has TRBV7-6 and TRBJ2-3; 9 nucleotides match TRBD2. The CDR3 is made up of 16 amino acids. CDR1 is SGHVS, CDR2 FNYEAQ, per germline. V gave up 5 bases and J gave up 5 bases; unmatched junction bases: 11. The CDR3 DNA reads TGTGCCAGCAGCGGGGGGGGTCTAGCGGGGAGAGATACGCAGTATTTT. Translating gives CASSGGGLAGRDTQYF.

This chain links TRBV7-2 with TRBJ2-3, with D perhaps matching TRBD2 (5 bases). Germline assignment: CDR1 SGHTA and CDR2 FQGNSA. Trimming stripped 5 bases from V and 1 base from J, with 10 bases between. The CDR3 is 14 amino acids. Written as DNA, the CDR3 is TGTGCCAGCAGCCACTATAGCGGCACAGATACGCAGTATTTT. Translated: CASSHYSGTDTQYF.

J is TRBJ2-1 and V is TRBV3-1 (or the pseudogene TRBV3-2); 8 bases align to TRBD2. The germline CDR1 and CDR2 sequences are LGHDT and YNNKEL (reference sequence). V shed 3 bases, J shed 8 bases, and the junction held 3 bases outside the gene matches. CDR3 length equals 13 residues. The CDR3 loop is CASSQGLEDEQFF. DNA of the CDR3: TGTGCCAGCAGCCAGGGACTAGAGGATGAGCAGTTCTTC.

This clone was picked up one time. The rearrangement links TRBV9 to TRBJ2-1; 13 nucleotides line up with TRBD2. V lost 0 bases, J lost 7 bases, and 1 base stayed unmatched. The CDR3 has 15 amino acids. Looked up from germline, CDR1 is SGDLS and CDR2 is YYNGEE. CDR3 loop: CASSVGTSGGNEQFF. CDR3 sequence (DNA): TGTGCCAGCAGCGTAGGGACTAGCGGGGGTAATGAGCAGTTCTTC.

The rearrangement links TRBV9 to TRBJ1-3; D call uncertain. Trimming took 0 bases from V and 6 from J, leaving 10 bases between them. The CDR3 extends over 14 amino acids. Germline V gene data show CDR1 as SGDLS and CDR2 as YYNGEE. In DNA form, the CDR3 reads TGTGCCAGCAGCGTAGTTGGCAGTTCAAACACCATATATTTT. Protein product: CASSVVGSSNTIYF. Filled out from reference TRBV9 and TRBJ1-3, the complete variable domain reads DSGVTQTPKHLITATGQRVTLRCSPRSGDLSVYWYQQSLDQGLQFLIQYYNGEERAKGNILERFSAQQFPDLHSELNLSSLELGDSALYFCASSVVGSSNTIYFGEGSWLTVV.

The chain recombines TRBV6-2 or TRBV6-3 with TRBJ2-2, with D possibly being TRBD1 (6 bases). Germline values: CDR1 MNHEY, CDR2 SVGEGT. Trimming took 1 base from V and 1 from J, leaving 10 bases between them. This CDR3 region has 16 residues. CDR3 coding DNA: TGTGCCAGCAGTTACTATTCAGGGGTGAACACCGGGGAGCTGTTTTTT. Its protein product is CASSYYSGVNTGELFF.

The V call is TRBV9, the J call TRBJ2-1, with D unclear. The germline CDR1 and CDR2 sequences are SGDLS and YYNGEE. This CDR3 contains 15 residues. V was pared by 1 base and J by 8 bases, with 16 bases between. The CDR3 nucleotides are TGTGCCAGCAGCGTAATGGGCGCCGGTGGCCATGAGCAGTTCTTC. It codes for CASSVMGAGGHEQFF.

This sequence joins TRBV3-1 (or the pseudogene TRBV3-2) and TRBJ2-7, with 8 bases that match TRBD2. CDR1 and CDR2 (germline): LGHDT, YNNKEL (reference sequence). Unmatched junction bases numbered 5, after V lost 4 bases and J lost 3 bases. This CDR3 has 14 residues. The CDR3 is CASSLGGGNYEQYF. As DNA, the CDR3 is TGTGCCAGCAGCCTCGGGGGGGGGAACTACGAGCAGTACTTC.

The CDR3 here is CASSQDRPARPLHF. The CDR3 nucleotides read TGCGCCAGCAGCCAAGATCGGCCGGCGCGGCCCCTCCACTTT. The V and J genes are TRBV4-3 and TRBJ1-6; D unclear. This CDR3 contains 14 residues. CDR1 and CDR2 (germline): LGHNA, YSLEER. V lost 0 bases and J lost 13, with 13 bases in between.

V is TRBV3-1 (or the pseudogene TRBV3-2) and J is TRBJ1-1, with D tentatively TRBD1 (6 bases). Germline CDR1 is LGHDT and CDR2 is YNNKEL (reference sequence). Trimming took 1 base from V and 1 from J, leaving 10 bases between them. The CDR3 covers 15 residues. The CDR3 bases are TGTGCCAGCAGCCAAGGGCGCAGGGGGAACACTGAAGCTTTCTTT. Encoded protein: CASSQGRRGNTEAFF.

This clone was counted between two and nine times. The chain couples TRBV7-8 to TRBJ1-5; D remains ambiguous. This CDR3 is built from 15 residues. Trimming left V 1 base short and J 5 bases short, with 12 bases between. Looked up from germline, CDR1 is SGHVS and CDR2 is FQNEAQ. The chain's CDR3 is CASSLGTRKDQPQHF. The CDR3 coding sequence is TGTGCCAGCAGCTTAGGGACTCGGAAGGATCAGCCCCAGCATTTT.

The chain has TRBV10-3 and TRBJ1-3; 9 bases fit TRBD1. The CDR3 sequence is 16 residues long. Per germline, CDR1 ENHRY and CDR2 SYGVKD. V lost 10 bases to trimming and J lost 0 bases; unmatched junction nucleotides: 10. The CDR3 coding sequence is TGTGCCACCCGAAAGGGGGACAGGGTCTCTGGAAACACCATATATTTT. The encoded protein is CATRKGDRVSGNTIYF.